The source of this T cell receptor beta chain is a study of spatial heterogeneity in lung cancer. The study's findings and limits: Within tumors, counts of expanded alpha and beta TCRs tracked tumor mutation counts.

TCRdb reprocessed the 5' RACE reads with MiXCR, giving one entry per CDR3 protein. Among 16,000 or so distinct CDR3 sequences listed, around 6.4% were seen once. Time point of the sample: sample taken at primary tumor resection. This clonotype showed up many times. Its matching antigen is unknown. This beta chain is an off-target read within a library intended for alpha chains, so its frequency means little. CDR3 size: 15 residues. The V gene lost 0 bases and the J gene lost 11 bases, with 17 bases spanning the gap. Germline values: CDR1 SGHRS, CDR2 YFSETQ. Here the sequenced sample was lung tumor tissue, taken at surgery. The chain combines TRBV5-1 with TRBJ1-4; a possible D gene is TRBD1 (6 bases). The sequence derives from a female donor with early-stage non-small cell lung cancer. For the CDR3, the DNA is TGCGCCAGCAGCTTGGGAAACAGGGACCGATCCAAACTGTTTTTT. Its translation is CASSLGNRDRSKLFF.